This TCR beta chain was identified during a study of T and B cells in COVID-19 patients. Findings and caveats of the study: Clonality of TRB repertoires was high in active COVID-19; recovery brought above-healthy diversity and richness. Symptomatic-phase blood samples from mildly ill patients and early samples from severe cases were scarce.

V gave up 3 bases and J gave up 4 bases, with 15 bases separating them. CDR1 is MNHEY and CDR2 is SMNVEV in the germline V gene (reference sequence). The CDR3 contains 16 residues. This clonotype is medium-sized (0.01 to 0.1%) in the sample. The antigen remains unidentified. From blood, about 230-500 ng of genomic DNA served as TRB template. BIOMED2 TRB-A/B primer pools were used in multiplex TRB PCR. TCRdb reprocessed the multiplex PCR reads with MiXCR, giving one entry per CDR3 protein. The sample carries 4,500 or so distinct CDR3 sequences, about 26% recorded once. This chain connects TRBV27 to TRBJ2-2; D might be TRBD2 (6 bases). What was sequenced was blood. The source of this sequence is a human donor with active COVID-19. DNA for the CDR3: TGTGCCAGCAGTTTCTACGGAGGGCCGATCACCGGGGAGCTGTTTTTT. The encoded protein is CASSFYGGPITGELFF.